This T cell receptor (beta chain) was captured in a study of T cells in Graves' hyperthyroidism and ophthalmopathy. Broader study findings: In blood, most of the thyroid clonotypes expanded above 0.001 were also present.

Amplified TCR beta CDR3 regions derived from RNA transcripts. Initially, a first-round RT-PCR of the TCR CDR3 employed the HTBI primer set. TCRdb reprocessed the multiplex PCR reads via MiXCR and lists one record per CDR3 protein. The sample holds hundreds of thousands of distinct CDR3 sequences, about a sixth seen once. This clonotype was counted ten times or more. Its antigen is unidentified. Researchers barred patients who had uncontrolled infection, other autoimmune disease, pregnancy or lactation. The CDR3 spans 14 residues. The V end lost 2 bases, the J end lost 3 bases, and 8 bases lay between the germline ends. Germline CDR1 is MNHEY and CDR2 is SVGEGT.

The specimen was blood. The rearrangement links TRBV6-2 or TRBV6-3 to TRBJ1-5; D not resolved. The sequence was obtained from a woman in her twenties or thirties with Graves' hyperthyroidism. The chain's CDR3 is CASSYNSLNQPQHF. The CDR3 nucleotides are TGTGCCAGCAGTTACAACAGTCTCAATCAGCCCCAGCATTTT.